This TCR beta chain was captured by sequencing in a study of cytomegalovirus exposure and HLA in healthy donors. Background on the study: Genotyping of hundreds of donors showed that 80% to 90% belonged to the Caucasian-associated ancestry cluster.

Note on this clone: The antigen is unknown.

Study-wide results and limits: Later on, an analysis showed TCR association rates differing by HLA locus, with DRB1 the most and HLA-C the fewest. The authors listed about 170 TCR beta chains as cytomegalovirus-associated. CMV serostatus stood as the only immune exposure information on hand.

The study ran its PCR with 60 Vbeta and 13 Jbeta primers. Clones were sequenced by immunoSEQ multiplex PCR, and TCRdb holds only the in-frame ones, with some missing. The sample has 200,000 or so clones; 84% are singletons. Trimming removed 5 bases from V and 3 bases from J; junction bases left unmatched: 6. This CDR3 has 15 amino acids. The V gene's germline CDR1 is MDHEN and CDR2 SYDVKM. Sequencing input: PBMCs. This clonotype originated in a woman between 50 and 59 years old in good health and CMV-seropositive. The chain joins TRBV28 to TRBJ2-3; the match to TRBD2 covers 9 bases. CDR3 in amino acids: CASSPRGGGTDTQYF. CDR3 DNA: TGTGCCAGCAGTCCCCGCGGGGGGGGGACAGATACGCAGTATTTT.